These 25 T cell receptor beta chains originate from one sample sequenced in a study of blood T cells in healthy people across ages (dated by TCRdb to between 2015 and 2017). The library was prepared using 5' RACE. Instrument on record: Illumina HiSeq 2500. A second PCR of about 7 to 12 cycles was run with a J-beta primer mix and a sample-barcoded 5' primer. The public reads were quality trimmed at Q25 with fastp and then assembled into clones with MiXCR by TCRdb, keeping productive beta chains. Each CDR3 protein appears once, grouped with its most common genes and DNA. The sample table contains hundreds of thousands of distinct CDR3 sequences; only one count was recorded for 35% to 50% of them. The ten largest account for 25% to 35% of the sample. The sample consisted of blood. The source is a man older than 75 in good health.

V and J are TRBV29-1 and TRBJ2-2; either TRBD1 or TRBD2 may supply D (6 bases each). Trimming took 3 bases from V and 7 from J, leaving 15 bases between them. The germline gives CDR1 SQVTM, CDR2 ANQGSEA. The CDR3 runs 14 residues. The CDR3 is CSVDGGRNIGELFF. In nucleotides, the CDR3 is TGCAGCGTTGACGGGGGCAGGAATATCGGGGAGCTGTTTTTT.

The CDR3 DNA reads TGTGCCAGCAGCCTCCTTAGGGGGGACTTCAACTACAATGAGCAGTTCTTC. Protein product: CASSLLRGDFNYNEQFF. J is TRBJ2-1 and V is TRBV7-2, with D perhaps TRBD1 or TRBD2 (6 bases each). The CDR3 length is 17 residues. V was cut by 5 bases and J by 3 bases, with 20 bases left in between. In germline, CDR1 is SGHTA, CDR2 FQGNSA.

This clonotype occurred many times. The chain uses TRBV2 and TRBJ1-2, with 10 bases identical to TRBD1. CDR3 size: 13 residues. Germline CDR1 SNHLY, CDR2 FYNNEI. V trimming: 6 bases; J trimming: 4 bases; junction bases outside the gene matches: 2. CDR3 in amino acids: CASSGQGGYGYTF. DNA for the CDR3: TGTGCCAGCAGCGGACAGGGGGGCTATGGCTACACCTTC.

The chain carries TRBV5-5 and TRBJ1-6, with TRBD1 identical over 8 bases. Trimming cost V 0 bases and J 6 bases; bases outside gene matches: 11. The CDR3 sequence is 18 residues long. Germline assignment: CDR1 SGHKS and CDR2 YYEKEE (reference sequence). The CDR3 coding sequence is TGTGCCAGCAGCTTGGCAGGGGGCGGCACAGGCGGTAATTCACCCCTCCACTTT. Translating gives CASSLAGGGTGGNSPLHF.

With regard to this clonotype: It may be a read error: a sequence one base away is much more abundant. The rearrangement joins TRBV4-3 to TRBJ2-5; D is unresolved. Germline CDR1 is LGHNA and CDR2 is YSLEER. The CDR3 length is 16 residues. The CDR3 loop is CANSQGNYGFSETQYF. DNA for the CDR3: TGCGCCAACAGCCAAGGGAACTACGGGTTTTCAGAGACCCAGTACTTC.

This clonotype has more than one count but fewer than ten. The rearrangement joins TRBV7-9 to TRBJ1-1; D gene unclear. The CDR3 is 15 residues long. Germline CDR1 reads SEHNR; CDR2 reads FQNEAQ (reference sequence). V was pared by 1 base and J by 4 bases, with 13 bases between. The CDR3 loop reads CASSLDGARGTEAFF. CDR3 DNA sequence: TGTGCCAGCAGCTTAGACGGAGCTCGTGGCACTGAAGCTTTCTTT.

This clonotype was recorded many times. V is TRBV4-2 and J is TRBJ2-3; the D gene is possibly TRBD1 (5 bases). CDR1 is LGHNA, CDR2 YNFKEQ, per germline. Trimming stripped 0 bases from V and 13 bases from J, with 17 bases between. The CDR3 extends over 14 amino acids. The DNA for the CDR3 is TGTGCCAGCAGCCAAGATTCTTGGGGCCGAACTAAGTATTTT. Translation gives CASSQDSWGRTKYF.

V gene TRBV12-3 or TRBV12-4 combines with J gene TRBJ1-6; no firm D call. V was shortened by 3 bases and J by 10 bases, with 16 bases between the two germline ends. CDR3 length equals 15 residues. The CDR3 reads CASSFSWEGGSPLHF. Here the CDR3 DNA reads TGTGCCAGCAGTTTTTCTTGGGAGGGCGGATCACCCCTCCACTTT.

Note on this clonotype: A clone one base away is much larger, so this may be a read error. J is TRBJ1-2 and V is TRBV6-1, with D hard to call. Germline values: CDR1 MNHNS, CDR2 SASEGT. The CDR3 loop spans 13 amino acids. V lost 6 bases and J 7 bases, leaving 15 bases between the germline ends. The CDR3 bases are TGTGCCAGCAGCATCGGGCCGGACTGTGGCTACACCTTC. It encodes CASSIGPDCGYTF.

About this clonotype: Possible read error: a much larger clone is one base away. This chain connects TRBV5-5 to TRBJ2-1, with D tentatively TRBD1 (6 bases). Germline-derived CDR1 and CDR2 are SGHKS and YYEKEE (reference sequence). The CDR3 is 15 amino acids. V lost 0 bases and J lost 13, with 20 bases in between. CDR3 nucleotides: TGTGCCAGCAGCTTGGACAGGGTTTACGGAAGAACCCAGTTCTTC. Translated, it gives CASSLDRVYGRTQFF.

This clonotype was picked up one time. One end of the junction fails to match germline, which may point to a read error. The rearrangement uses TRBV10-3 and TRBJ2-1; D ambiguous. Germline CDR1 is ENHRY and CDR2 is SYGVKD. This CDR3 spans 13 amino acids. Written as DNA, the CDR3 is TGTGTCATCAGTGAGTGGATGTACAAAGAGCAGTTCTTC. Translation: CVISEWMYKEQFF.

The sample holds one count of this clonotype. The genes are TRBV18 and TRBJ2-5; 8 nucleotides agree with TRBD1. The J call may be in error: the DNA end matches TRBJ2-7 better. Germline CDR1 KGHSH, CDR2 LQKENI. This CDR3 spans 14 amino acids. For the CDR3, the DNA is TGTGCCAGCTCACAGACAGGGGCTAAATACGAGCAGTACTTC. Translation gives CASSQTGAKYEQYF.

This clonotype was detected only once. CDR3 protein: CASSFTSSGVYNEQFF. In DNA, the CDR3 is TGTGCCAGCAGCTTCACTTCTAGCGGAGTTTACAATGAGCAGTTCTTC. The chain is built from TRBV11-2 and TRBJ2-1; 7 bases agree with TRBD2. There are 16 residues in the CDR3. Germline CDR1 reads SGHAT; CDR2 reads FQNNGV. Losses at the gene ends were 3 bases for V and 4 bases for J; bases not matched to a gene: 9. The complete variable domain, with remaining parts taken from reference TRBV11-2 and TRBJ2-1, reads EAGVAQSPRYKIIEKRQSVAFWCNPISGHATLYWYQQILGQGPKLLIQFQNNGVVDDSQLPKDRFSAERLKGVDSTLKIQPAKLEDSAVYLCASSFTSSGVYNEQFFGPGTRLTVL.

This clonotype was counted at least ten times. This chain links TRBV3-1 with TRBJ2-4; 15 nucleotides align to TRBD2. CDR1 and CDR2 from the germline V gene are LGHDT and YNNKEL (reference sequence). The CDR3 runs to 20 residues. Unmatched junction bases numbered 8, after V lost 0 bases and J lost 2 bases. The CDR3 is CASSQERGTSGGWSKNIQYF. The CDR3 nucleotides read TGTGCCAGCAGCCAAGAGAGAGGGACTAGCGGGGGGTGGTCCAAAAACATTCAGTACTTC.

The chain recombines TRBV4-3 with TRBJ1-1; D not resolved. V dropped 0 bases and J dropped 4 bases, with 12 bases sitting between them. This CDR3 has 15 residues. In germline, CDR1 is LGHNA, CDR2 YSLEER. The CDR3 reads CASSQDPRAPTEAFF. DNA of the CDR3: TGCGCCAGCAGCCAAGATCCTCGGGCGCCCACTGAAGCTTTCTTT.

This clonotype showed up just a few times. The rearrangement links TRBV9 to TRBJ2-2; 11 bases match TRBD2. V lost 4 bases and J lost 3; bases outside the gene matches: 2. The CDR3 has 15 amino acids. In germline, CDR1 is SGDLS, CDR2 YYNGEE. CDR3 sequence (DNA): TGTGCCAGCAGCACGGGACTAGCGGACACCGGGGAGCTGTTTTTT. It yields the protein CASSTGLADTGELFF.

This chain links TRBV9 with TRBJ2-3; no reliable D call. Trimming took off 0 bases at V and 0 bases at J, with 11 bases between the two ends. CDR3 length equals 16 residues. Germline V lookup: CDR1 SGDLS, CDR2 YYNGEE. CDR3 DNA: TGTGCCAGCAGCGTAGTTGGACCCTCGAGCACAGATACGCAGTATTTT. This gives the protein CASSVVGPSSTDTQYF.

This clonotype was picked up many times. In DNA, the CDR3 is TGCGCCAGCAGCCCTGTTCCTGGTCAGGGAGAGACCCAGTACTTC. Translated, it gives CASSPVPGQGETQYF. The chain recombines TRBV4-3 with TRBJ2-5; tentatively, D is TRBD1 (5 bases). Germline V CDR1 and CDR2: LGHNA, YSLEER. The length of the CDR3 is 15 residues. Trimming took 4 bases from V and 4 from J, leaving 16 bases between them.

This clonotype was seen only a few times. The DNA of the CDR3 is TGTGCCAGCAGCCCCGCCGCCGCAGACAATGAGCAGTTCTTC. It encodes CASSPAAADNEQFF. The chain links TRBV7-3 to TRBJ2-1; no definite D call. V shed 5 bases and J shed 5 bases, with 13 bases lying between them. Germline V lookup: CDR1 SGHTA, CDR2 FQGTGA. CDR3 length: 14 residues. The full variable domain, completed using reference TRBV7-3 and TRBJ2-1, is GAGVSQTPSNKVTEKGKYVELRCDPISGHTALYWYRQSLGQGPEFLIYFQGTGAADDSGLPNDRFFAVRPEGSVSTLKIQRTERGDSAVYLCASSPAAADNEQFFGPGTRLTVL.

This sequence joins TRBV12-3 or TRBV12-4 and TRBJ2-5, with 14 nucleotides matching TRBD2. The J call may be wrong; the DNA end is better matched by TRBJ2-7. This CDR3 is built from 15 residues. CDR3 sequence: CASSLGGTSGSEQYF. The CDR3 bases are TGTGCCAGCAGTTTAGGGGGGACTAGCGGGAGCGAGCAGTACTTC.

This chain's CDR3 is CSASKGAGYNEQFF. The CDR3, as DNA: TGCAGTGCTAGTAAGGGGGCGGGTTACAATGAGCAGTTCTTC. The V call is TRBV20-1, the J call TRBJ2-1; 7 bases line up with TRBD1. The length of the CDR3 is 14 residues. Germline V gene sequence: CDR1 DFQATT, CDR2 SNEGSKA (reference sequence). The J segment lost 4 bases and the V segment lost 3 bases, leaving 6 bases of the junction unmatched.

This clonotype has just a few counts. V gene TRBV21-1 combines with J gene TRBJ1-6. TRBV21-1 is classified as a pseudogene. The CDR3 has 13 residues. CDR3 coding DNA: TGTGCCAGCAGGAAAGATCACAGTTCACCCCTCCACTTT. Its protein is CASRKDHSSPLHF.

This clonotype was seen only a few times. The gene calls are TRBV7-2 and TRBJ2-3; D not resolved. The CDR3 has 14 residues. Germline V gene data show CDR1 as SGHTA and CDR2 as FQGNSA. V was clipped by 5 bases and J by 3 bases, with 12 bases between them. The chain's CDR3 is CASSNARRTDTQYF. The CDR3 coding sequence is TGTGCCAGCAGCAACGCCCGCAGAACAGATACGCAGTATTTT.

This clonotype came up many times. V and J are TRBV27 and TRBJ2-5; 11 bases are shared with TRBD2. The CDR3 is 17 residues long. Germline lookup yields CDR1 MNHEY and CDR2 SMNVEV (reference sequence). The trim removed 6 bases at V and 5 bases at J, leaving 14 bases unmatched. CDR3 in DNA: TGTGCCAGCAGCCGTGCCAGGCCTAGCGGGAGGTCGGAGACCCAGTACTTC. This sequence encodes CASSRARPSGRSETQYF.

This clonotype came up a few times. V usage is TRBV27 and J usage is TRBJ1-6, with D hard to call. Looked up from germline, CDR1 is MNHEY and CDR2 is SMNVEV (reference sequence). This CDR3 has 14 residues. V was shortened by 6 bases and J by 10 bases, with 16 bases between the two germline ends. The DNA of the CDR3 is TGTGCCAGCAGCCTGACCCGCGGTAAATCACCCCTCCACTTT. Its translation: CASSLTRGKSPLHF.